Reported below is one TCR beta chain. These data originate in a study of blood T cells in healthy people across ages. The use of a sample-barcoded 5' primer and a J-beta primer mix characterized a second PCR of roughly 7 to 11 cycles. MiXCR, run by TCRdb on the 5' RACE reads, gives a single entry per CDR3 protein. This sample has around 690,000 distinct CDR3 sequences, with about 54% found just once. V lost 5 bases and J 4 bases, leaving 14 bases between the germline ends. Per the germline V gene, CDR1 is MGHRA and CDR2 is YSYEKL. CDR3 length: 14 amino acids. The people who gave samples were healthy Caucasians from Russia, aged roughly 6 to 95.

This sequence originates from a man in his sixties in good health. The genes are TRBV4-1 and TRBJ2-5, with D unresolved. Specimen: blood. CDR3 in amino acids: CASSSLQSLETQYF. DNA of the CDR3: TGCGCCAGCAGCAGCCTACAGAGCCTAGAGACCCAGTACTTC.